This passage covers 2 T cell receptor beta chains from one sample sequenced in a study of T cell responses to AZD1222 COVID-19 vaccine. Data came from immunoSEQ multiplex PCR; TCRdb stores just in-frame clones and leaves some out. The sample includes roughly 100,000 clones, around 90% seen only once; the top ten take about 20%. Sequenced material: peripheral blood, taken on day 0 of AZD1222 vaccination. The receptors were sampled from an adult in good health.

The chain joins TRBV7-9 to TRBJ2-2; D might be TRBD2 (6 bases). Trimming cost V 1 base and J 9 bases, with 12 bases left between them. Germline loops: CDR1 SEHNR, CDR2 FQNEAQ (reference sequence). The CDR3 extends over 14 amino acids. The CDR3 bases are TGTGCCAGCAGCTTAGAAGGCGGGGCCCGGGAGCTGTTTTTT. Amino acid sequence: CASSLEGGARELFF.

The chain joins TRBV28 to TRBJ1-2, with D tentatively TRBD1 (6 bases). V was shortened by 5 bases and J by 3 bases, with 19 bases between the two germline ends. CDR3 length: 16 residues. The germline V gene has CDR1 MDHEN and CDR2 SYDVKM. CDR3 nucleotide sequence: TGTGCCAGCAGTCTCCACACCGGGACAAGGGACTATGGCTACACCTTC. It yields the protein CASSLHTGTRDYGYTF.